These 13 T cell receptor beta chains share one sample of origin, sequenced in a study of T cell responses to AZD1222 COVID-19 vaccine. Assay used: immunoSEQ multiplex PCR; TCRdb lists only in-frame clones, some missing. The profile shows about 82,000 clones, approximately 91% of them singletons. Sequences were derived from peripheral blood, sampled on day 0 of AZD1222 vaccination. The receptor set was obtained from an adult in good health.

The chain has TRBV28 and TRBJ1-3; 12 nucleotides align to TRBD1. The ends lost 5 bases at V and 4 bases at J; junction bases unmatched: 12. CDR1 MDHEN and CDR2 SYDVKM come from the germline V gene. The CDR3 covers 18 residues. The CDR3 nucleotides are TGTGCCAGCAGTCCTCCGGGACAGGGGGCGCTGACAGGAAACACCATATATTTT. This gives the protein CASSPPGQGALTGNTIYF.

J is TRBJ1-1 and V is TRBV18; 8 bases match TRBD1. Germline trimming cut 4 bases from V and 0 bases from J; bases unmatched to any gene: 7. Per the germline V gene, CDR1 is KGHSH and CDR2 is LQKENI. The CDR3 has 16 amino acids. CDR3 in DNA: TGTGCCAGCTCACTTCAGGGGGCTGGTCTGAACACTGAAGCTTTCTTT. This sequence encodes CASSLQGAGLNTEAFF.

The chain couples TRBV6-5 to TRBJ1-1; D is unresolved. V was pared by 5 bases and J by 7 bases, with 11 bases between. CDR1 and CDR2 (germline): MNHEY, SVGAGI. The CDR3 length is 12 residues. In DNA form, the CDR3 reads TGTGCCAGCAGTCGACGACGGGGTGAAGCTTTCTTT. It codes for CASSRRRGEAFF.

The V gene is TRBV7-2, the J gene TRBJ2-6; D is tentatively TRBD1 or TRBD2 (6 bases each). CDR3 length: 16 residues. Trimming stripped 1 base from V and 4 bases from J, with 11 bases between. From germline, CDR1 is SGHTA and CDR2 FQGNSA. The CDR3 sequence is CASSLVGGSGANVLTF. CDR3 bases: TGTGCCAGCAGCTTAGTGGGGGGCTCCGGGGCCAACGTCCTGACTTTC.

The chain combines TRBV4-3 with TRBJ1-2; D is unclear. The germline V and J ends were trimmed by 0 bases and 0 bases, with 11 bases remaining between them. CDR1 is LGHNA, CDR2 YSLEER, per germline. The CDR3 has 16 residues. CDR3 sequence (DNA): TGCGCCAGCAGCCAAGATCTGCCAGTCGCTAACTATGGCTACACCTTC. As protein: CASSQDLPVANYGYTF.

J is TRBJ2-1 and V is TRBV9, with D perhaps matching TRBD1 or TRBD2 (6 bases each). CDR3 length: 16 residues. Per germline, CDR1 SGDLS and CDR2 YYNGEE. V was shortened by 3 bases and J by 4 bases, with 17 bases between the two germline ends. CDR3 nucleotide sequence: TGTGCCAGCAGCGACGCAAGGGGGGTGAAATACAATGAGCAGTTCTTC. This codes for CASSDARGVKYNEQFF.

The genes are TRBV5-1 and TRBJ2-2; 8 nucleotides line up with TRBD1. The V gene end was trimmed by 0 bases and the J gene end by 6 bases; junction bases not matched to a gene: 4. This CDR3 spans 15 amino acids. Germline V gene lookup returns CDR1 SGHRS and CDR2 YFSETQ. The CDR3 here is CASSLGGTGPGELFF. CDR3 coding DNA: TGCGCCAGCAGCTTGGGAGGGACAGGTCCCGGGGAGCTGTTTTTT.

The rearrangement joins TRBV5-4 to TRBJ2-7; 7 bases agree with TRBD1. V trimming: 0 bases; J trimming: 1 base; junction bases outside the gene matches: 4. The CDR3 sequence is 15 residues long. Germline CDR1 SGHNT, CDR2 YYREEE (reference sequence). The CDR3 here is CASSLGGGSSYEQYF. The CDR3 bases are TGTGCCAGCAGCTTGGGAGGGGGCTCTTCCTACGAGCAGTACTTC.

The CDR3: CASSPDRGWTGELFF. Here the CDR3 DNA reads TGCGCCAGCAGCCCCGACAGGGGATGGACCGGGGAGCTGTTTTTT. The chain has TRBV4-1 and TRBJ2-2, with 8 positions matching TRBD1. The CDR3 has 15 amino acids. With V trimmed by 4 bases and J by 5 bases, 6 bases remained unmatched. Germline assignment: CDR1 MGHRA and CDR2 YSYEKL.

The chain has TRBV7-9 and TRBJ2-2; weak D call: TRBD2 (6 bases). V was cut by 3 bases and J by 6 bases, with 14 bases left in between. The CDR3 is 15 amino acids. Germline CDR1 and CDR2: SEHNR and FQNEAQ (reference sequence). This CDR3 reads CASSFASGGSGELFF. In DNA form, the CDR3 reads TGTGCCAGCAGCTTCGCCTCCGGAGGGTCCGGGGAGCTGTTTTTT.

The chain employs TRBV10-3 and TRBJ1-1; tentatively, D is TRBD1 (5 bases). From germline, CDR1 is ENHRY and CDR2 SYGVKD. The CDR3 length is 13 residues. Between the trimmed V and J ends, which lost 5 bases and 3 bases, there was a span of 10 bases. Here the CDR3 reads CAISPGGDTEAFF. DNA of the CDR3: TGTGCCATCAGTCCTGGGGGTGACACTGAAGCTTTCTTT.

The CDR3 loop reads CASSLILFGSNTEAFF. As DNA, the CDR3 is TGTGCCAGCAGCTTAATTCTCTTCGGCAGCAACACTGAAGCTTTCTTT. The rearrangement joins TRBV7-3 to TRBJ1-1, with unresolved D. The CDR3 runs to 16 residues. The V gene's germline CDR1 is SGHTA and CDR2 FQGTGA. Trimming left V 1 base short and J 2 bases short, with 14 bases between.

The rearrangement links TRBV6-6 to TRBJ1-4; the match to TRBD1 covers 7 bases. The CDR3 loop spans 14 amino acids. Germline CDR1 and CDR2: MNHNY and SVGAGI (reference sequence). The J segment lost 1 base and the V segment lost 10 bases, leaving 6 bases of the junction unmatched. The CDR3 loop is CAIAYRGTNEKLFF. The DNA of the CDR3 is TGTGCCATCGCATACAGGGGAACTAATGAAAAACTGTTTTTT.